These 26 T cell receptor beta chains were all obtained from the same sample, sequenced in a study of blood T cells in healthy people across ages. Sample-barcoded 5' priming and a J-beta primer mix drove a second PCR of roughly 6 to 12 cycles. A single record per CDR3 protein comes from TCRdb applying MiXCR to the 5' RACE reads. This table holds 550,000 to 750,000 distinct CDR3 sequences, more than 20% found once. Sequencing input: blood. These receptor sequences come from a man in his 70s in good health.

In this sample, this clonotype turned up many times. V is TRBV3-1 and J is TRBJ2-5; maybe TRBD1 (6 bases). CDR1 is LGHDT, CDR2 YNNKEL, per germline (reference sequence). This CDR3 contains 14 residues. V lost 0 bases and J 4 bases, leaving 9 bases between the germline ends. The CDR3 sequence: CASSQDTRGETQYF. The CDR3 region has the DNA TGTGCCAGCAGCCAAGATACCAGGGGAGAGACCCAGTACTTC.

This chain connects TRBV2 to TRBJ2-1; 12 bases are shared with TRBD2. Germline trimming cut 5 bases from V and 6 bases from J; bases unmatched to any gene: 8. This CDR3 comprises 16 residues. CDR1 SNHLY and CDR2 FYNNEI come from the germline V gene. CDR3: CASSQTSGRSLNEQFF. CDR3 nucleotide sequence: TGTGCCAGCAGTCAGACTAGCGGGAGATCTCTCAATGAGCAGTTCTTC.

There are a few counts of this clonotype. This chain connects TRBV4-1 to TRBJ2-7; 10 nucleotides agree with TRBD1. Germline trimming cut 5 bases from V and 2 bases from J; bases unmatched to any gene: 6. The V gene's germline CDR1 is MGHRA and CDR2 YSYEKL. The CDR3 sequence is 15 residues long. The CDR3 loop is CASSTRQGATYEQYF. The CDR3 DNA sequence: TGCGCCAGCAGCACCCGACAGGGGGCTACCTACGAGCAGTACTTC.

This clonotype has just a few counts. The chain has TRBV6-1 and TRBJ2-5, with D tentatively TRBD1 (6 bases). The CDR3 loop spans 15 amino acids. The germline V gene encodes CDR1 MNHNS and CDR2 SASEGT. V lost 2 bases to trimming and J lost 2 bases, with 12 bases between them. Here the CDR3 reads CASSEIQGGQETQYF. CDR3 bases: TGTGCCAGCAGTGAAATACAGGGTGGGCAAGAGACCCAGTACTTC.

V and J are TRBV10-3 and TRBJ2-2; 7 bases are a match to TRBD2. The junction had 12 bases not matched to a gene; V was cut back by 11 bases and J by 6 bases. Germline CDR1 and CDR2: ENHRY and SYGVKD. CDR3 length: 14 residues. The chain's CDR3 is CAASGTLIAGELFF. The CDR3 nucleotides read TGTGCCGCAAGCGGGACTCTTATAGCCGGGGAGCTGTTTTTT.

This clonotype was observed at least ten times. The V gene is TRBV9, the J gene TRBJ1-1; D remains ambiguous. Germline CDR1 reads SGDLS; CDR2 reads YYNGEE. The CDR3 has 14 residues. V shed 4 bases and J shed 5 bases, with 15 bases lying between them. The DNA for the CDR3 is TGTGCCAGCAGCAAAGACGGGGATTCGACTGAAGCTTTCTTT. Its protein product is CASSKDGDSTEAFF. The full variable domain, its missing parts supplied by reference TRBV9 and TRBJ1-1, is DSGVTQTPKHLITATGQRVTLRCSPRSGDLSVYWYQQSLDQGLQFLIQYYNGEERAKGNILERFSAQQFPDLHSELNLSSLELGDSALYFCASSKDGDSTEAFFGQGTRLTVV.

A few counts support this clonotype. This chain uses TRBV2 with TRBJ1-1; D perhaps matches TRBD1 (5 bases). The CDR3 is made up of 14 amino acids. The germline V gene encodes CDR1 SNHLY and CDR2 FYNNEI. Trimming removed 10 bases at V and 1 base at J, with 16 bases between. Written as DNA, the CDR3 is TGTGCCAACATCCAGGGACTGACGAACACTGAAGCTTTCTTT. As protein: CANIQGLTNTEAFF.

This clonotype was detected only a few times. The chain couples TRBV20-1 to TRBJ2-4; 7 nucleotides align to TRBD1. The germline gives CDR1 DFQATT, CDR2 SNEGSKA (reference sequence). The CDR3 runs 13 residues. J lost 5 bases, V lost 5 bases, and 6 bases had no gene match. The CDR3 loop is CSAPPTGENIQYF. The CDR3 DNA reads TGCAGTGCTCCCCCCACAGGGGAAAACATTCAGTACTTC.

The chain combines TRBV20-1 with TRBJ2-1, with D perhaps TRBD1 or TRBD2 (5 bases each). The J call could be wrong; TRBJ2-5 is a better fit for the DNA end. Germline CDR1 is DFQATT and CDR2 is SNEGSKA (reference sequence). The length of the CDR3 is 14 residues. The CDR3 is CSARVLGEGETQYF. In DNA, the CDR3 is TGCAGTGCTAGAGTCTTAGGCGAGGGGGAGACCCAGTACTTC.

This clonotype was seen repeatedly, ten times or more. A much larger clone lies a single base off, so this may be a read error. The chain uses TRBV2 and TRBJ2-1; no reliable D call. V lost 6 bases and J lost 3, with 3 bases in between. This CDR3 is built from 11 residues. The germline V gene encodes CDR1 SNHLY and CDR2 FYNNEI. Written as DNA, the CDR3 is TGTGCCAGCAGCGTCTACAATGAGCAGTTCTTC. Translating gives CASSVYNEQFF.

In this sample, this clonotype turned up a few times. J is TRBJ2-5 and V is TRBV2; TRBD1 agrees at 7 bases. The germline gives CDR1 SNHLY, CDR2 FYNNEI. This CDR3 has 14 amino acids. V shed 3 bases and J 6 bases; nucleotides not matched to a gene: 7. For the CDR3, the DNA is TGTGCCAGCAGTGAGACAGGGCCTCGGAAGACCCAGTACTTC. Residues: CASSETGPRKTQYF.

The table lists this clonotype with a few counts. CDR3 region: CASSQLRVESGANVLTF. In DNA form, the CDR3 reads TGTGCCAGCAGCCAACTGCGGGTGGAATCTGGGGCCAACGTCCTGACTTTC. The chain carries TRBV3-1 and TRBJ2-6; D is possibly TRBD2 (5 bases). Looked up from germline, CDR1 is LGHDT and CDR2 is YNNKEL (reference sequence). V lost 2 bases, J lost 1 base, and 12 bases lay in between. The CDR3 runs 17 residues.

The chain combines TRBV19 with TRBJ2-1; 7 bases align to TRBD2. The CDR3 runs 11 residues. The junction had 2 bases not matched to a gene; V was cut back by 5 bases and J by 10 bases. Germline CDR1 reads LNHDA; CDR2 reads SQIVND (reference sequence). CDR3 residues: CASSEAGEQFF. The CDR3, as DNA: TGTGCCAGTAGTGAAGCGGGAGAGCAGTTCTTC.

This clonotype showed up just a few times. The chain uses TRBV27 and TRBJ2-1; 10 bases fit TRBD2. Germline values: CDR1 MNHEY, CDR2 SMNVEV (reference sequence). CDR3 length: 18 residues. V was clipped by 4 bases and J by 0 bases; unmatched bases: 9. In DNA, the CDR3 is TGTGCCAGCAGTTCCCTGGGGCTAGCGGGAGCCTCCTACAATGAGCAGTTCTTC. It codes for CASSSLGLAGASYNEQFF.

A few counts support this clonotype. The rearrangement joins TRBV6-5 to TRBJ2-1; D perhaps matches TRBD2 (6 bases). Trimming cost V 3 bases and J 8 bases, with 11 bases left between them. CDR1 and CDR2 from the germline V gene are MNHEY and SVGAGI. The CDR3 loop spans 13 amino acids. CDR3 nucleotides: TGTGCCAGCAGTTATCTCGAGCGGGATGAGCAGTTCTTC. Its translation is CASSYLERDEQFF.

This clonotype was seen more than once but under ten times. This CDR3 is CSARDSAGRAVQPQHF. The DNA for the CDR3 is TGCAGTGCTAGAGACTCCGCTGGCAGGGCCGTCCAGCCCCAGCATTTT. The chain has TRBV20-1 and TRBJ1-5, with D maybe TRBD1 (5 bases). Germline V gene data show CDR1 as DFQATT and CDR2 as SNEGSKA (reference sequence). This CDR3 spans 16 amino acids. V was trimmed by 0 bases and J by 7 bases, leaving 19 bases between them.

This clonotype was seen a handful of times. The chain joins TRBV12-3 or TRBV12-4 to TRBJ1-2, with unresolved D. The CDR3 is 17 residues long. Trimming shortened V by 3 bases and J by 1 base, and 18 bases separated the two germline ends. The CDR3 bases are TGTGCCAGCAGTTTTGATCGACGCCGTGGGCATAACTATGGCTACACCTTC. Translating gives CASSFDRRRGHNYGYTF.

In the case of this clonotype: This may come from a read error, since a much larger clone is one base off. V gene TRBV7-2 combines with J gene TRBJ2-5, with 8 bases lining up with TRBD1. Losses at the gene ends were 5 bases for V and 4 bases for J; bases not matched to a gene: 6. Germline CDR1 is SGHTA and CDR2 is FQGNSA. This CDR3 spans 14 amino acids. CDR3 protein: CASSAWTGLETQYF. The CDR3 DNA follows: TGTGCCAGCAGCGCATGGACAGGGCTAGAGACCCAGTACTTC.

This clonotype occurred a few times. The chain is built from TRBV7-9 and TRBJ2-5; 9 bases match TRBD2. The CDR3 has 16 residues. Trimming removed 1 base from V and 5 bases from J; junction bases left unmatched: 8. Per germline, CDR1 SEHNR and CDR2 FQNEAQ (reference sequence). The CDR3 spells CASSLEMGLAVETQYF. For the CDR3, the DNA is TGTGCCAGCAGCTTAGAAATGGGACTAGCCGTTGAGACCCAGTACTTC. Drawing the rest from reference TRBV7-9 and TRBJ2-5, the complete variable domain is DTGVSQNPRHKITKRGQNVTFRCDPISEHNRLYWYRQTLGQGPEFLTYFQNEAQLEKSRLLSDRFSAERPKGSFSTLEIQRTEQGDSAMYLCASSLEMGLAVETQYFGPGTRLLVL.

This clonotype was picked up one time. The genes are TRBV21-1 and TRBJ2-1; the table names TRBD2, a call not compared with the DNA. TRBV21-1 is reported as a pseudogene. CDR3 length: 17 residues. The DNA for the CDR3 is TGTGCCAGCAGCACTCCCCGGGAGCGGGAGCCAGACAATGAGCAGTTCTTC. Translating it yields CASSTPREREPDNEQFF.

The chain is built from TRBV29-1 and TRBJ2-7; 7 nucleotides match TRBD1. Trimming cost V 4 bases and J 4 bases; bases outside gene matches: 4. From germline, CDR1 is SQVTM and CDR2 ANQGSEA. This CDR3 is built from 12 residues. DNA for the CDR3: TGCAGCGTTGCAGACAGGGATTACGAGCAGTACTTC. Translating gives CSVADRDYEQYF.

This clonotype was seen ten or more times. The chain couples TRBV3-1 to TRBJ2-5; D is undetermined. CDR1 is LGHDT, CDR2 YNNKEL, per germline (reference sequence). The CDR3 consists of 12 residues. V was cut by 4 bases and J by 3 bases, with 6 bases left in between. The CDR3 bases are TGTGCCAGCAGCCGCCCTAAAGAGACCCAGTACTTC. This gives the protein CASSRPKETQYF.

The gene calls are TRBV9 and TRBJ2-2; TRBD2 matches 11 bases. Germline V gives CDR1 SGDLS, CDR2 YYNGEE. V trimming: 3 bases; J trimming: 5 bases; junction bases outside the gene matches: 12. This CDR3 is built from 18 residues. The CDR3 coding sequence is TGTGCCAGCAGCGCATCCACAGGGACTAGCGGCCTGACCGGGGAGCTGTTTTTT. Translation gives CASSASTGTSGLTGELFF. Full variable domain (outside the CDR3, taken from reference TRBV9 and TRBJ2-2): DSGVTQTPKHLITATGQRVTLRCSPRSGDLSVYWYQQSLDQGLQFLIQYYNGEERAKGNILERFSAQQFPDLHSELNLSSLELGDSALYFCASSASTGTSGLTGELFFGEGSRLTVL.

V and J are TRBV14 and TRBJ2-3, with D perhaps matching TRBD1 (6 bases). CDR1 SGHDN and CDR2 FVKESK come from the germline V gene. CDR3 length: 15 amino acids. V was clipped by 0 bases and J by 6 bases, with 13 bases between them. CDR3 DNA sequence: TGTGCCAGCAGCCAAGACAGGGGAAGATGGGATACGCAGTATTTT. This codes for CASSQDRGRWDTQYF.

This clonotype was recorded a few times. The CDR3 is CASRIQGIEQFF. In DNA form, the CDR3 reads TGTGCCAGTAGGATACAGGGGATTGAGCAGTTCTTC. The V call is TRBV27, the J call TRBJ2-1, with 7 nucleotides matching TRBD1. CDR3 length equals 12 residues. V dropped 9 bases and J dropped 9; count of bases not matched to a gene: 8. Germline loops: CDR1 MNHEY, CDR2 SMNVEV (reference sequence).

The chain links TRBV3-1 to TRBJ2-3, with TRBD1 as a possible D gene (6 bases). This CDR3 is 13 amino acids long. Germline-derived CDR1 and CDR2 are LGHDT and YNNKEL (reference sequence). Trimming removed 4 bases at V and 10 bases at J, with 15 bases between. The DNA of the CDR3 is TGTGCCAGCAGCCCCTGGGACAAGGGGGCGCAGTATTTT. It encodes CASSPWDKGAQYF.